A single sample is the source of the 9 T cell receptor beta chains below, sequenced in a study of shared clonotypes between healthy human individuals. Using immunoSEQ multiplex PCR, the repertoire was profiled, and TCRdb retains in-frame clones only, with some absent. The sample shows about 2.1 million clones, roughly 93% of them seen only once. The naive CD8 subset, CD45RO-negative cells positively selected for CCR7, excluded terminally differentiated effector memory CD45RA+ cells. The sequencing sample was made of naive CD8+ T cells from PBMCs. The receptors shown here come from a man younger than 35 in good health. Some clones in this sample may be carry-over from other donors' samples.

The rearrangement links TRBV6-1 to TRBJ1-1; TRBD1 might be the D (5 bases). Trimming cost V 5 bases and J 2 bases, with 12 bases left between them. The length of the CDR3 is 14 residues. CDR1 is MNHNS, CDR2 SASEGT, per germline. CDR3 region: CASSTLTDNTEAFF. DNA of the CDR3: TGTGCCAGCAGTACCTTGACAGATAACACTGAAGCTTTCTTT.

The chain carries TRBV14 and TRBJ2-7, with D possibly being TRBD1 (5 bases). Germline V gene lookup returns CDR1 SGHDN and CDR2 FVKESK. The ends were cut back, 0 bases at V and 0 bases at J, with 18 bases in the middle. CDR3 size: 18 residues. CDR3 in amino acids: CASSQEGAAAESSYEQYF. The CDR3 region has the DNA TGTGCCAGCAGCCAAGAAGGGGCGGCAGCTGAGAGCTCCTACGAGCAGTACTTC.

The CDR3 here is CASSTGTGLNLNQPQHF. The CDR3 DNA follows: TGTGCCAGCAGCACCGGGACGGGCCTCAATCTCAATCAGCCCCAGCATTTT. This chain connects TRBV7-9 to TRBJ1-5; tentatively, D is TRBD1 (5 bases). Germline CDR1 reads SEHNR; CDR2 reads FQNEAQ (reference sequence). The CDR3 contains 17 residues. V was shortened by 5 bases and J by 3 bases, with 20 bases between the two germline ends.

This chain connects TRBV7-9 to TRBJ1-4; no clear D gene. Germline values: CDR1 SEHNR, CDR2 FQNEAQ (reference sequence). V lost 5 bases to trimming and J lost 8 bases, with 18 bases between them. This CDR3 is 15 amino acids long. The CDR3 reads CASSRTSTADEKLFF. In DNA, the CDR3 is TGTGCCAGCAGCAGGACCTCAACTGCGGACGAAAAACTGTTTTTT.

This chain connects TRBV18 to TRBJ2-3; perhaps TRBD2 as D (5 bases). Germline V lookup: CDR1 KGHSH, CDR2 LQKENI. The CDR3 contains 14 residues. V lost 3 bases and J lost 1, with 8 bases in between. This chain's CDR3 is CASSPEAGTDTQYF. CDR3 DNA: TGTGCCAGCTCACCGGAAGCGGGCACAGATACGCAGTATTTT.

The chain couples TRBV7-9 to TRBJ2-3; 10 bases line up with TRBD2. V lost 4 bases and J lost 4; bases outside the gene matches: 8. Germline CDR1 reads SEHNR; CDR2 reads FQNEAQ (reference sequence). The CDR3 runs to 16 residues. The CDR3 here is CASSWGASGSADTQYF. DNA of the CDR3: TGTGCCAGCAGCTGGGGGGCTAGCGGGAGCGCAGATACGCAGTATTTT.

The gene calls are TRBV14 and TRBJ2-5; the D is unclear. Germline V gene sequence: CDR1 SGHDN, CDR2 FVKESK. The V end was cut by 4 bases, the J end by 5 bases, with 14 bases between. The CDR3 contains 14 residues. The CDR3 here is CASSPQAIRETQYF. The CDR3 nucleotides read TGTGCCAGCAGCCCCCAGGCAATCCGGGAGACCCAGTACTTC.

DNA for the CDR3: TGTGCCAGCAGCGTAGTGGGGATTCCCTACAATGAGCAGTTCTTC. Its translation is CASSVVGIPYNEQFF. The chain couples TRBV9 to TRBJ2-1; D is undetermined. Germline CDR1 is SGDLS and CDR2 is YYNGEE. The CDR3 has 15 residues. Trimming shortened V by 0 bases and J by 2 bases, and 9 bases separated the two germline ends.

This clone appeared once. V and J are TRBV27 and TRBJ2-1; 9 positions match TRBD2. Trimming at V came to 3 bases and at J to 6 bases, leaving 6 bases not matched to a gene. CDR1 is MNHEY, CDR2 SMNVEV, per germline (reference sequence). CDR3 length equals 15 residues. CDR3 sequence (DNA): TGTGCCAGCAGTTTGGGGGTAGCGGGAGCCAATGAGCAGTTCTTC. Translated: CASSLGVAGANEQFF.